The rows below give T cell receptor beta chains drawn from one sample of a study of blood T cell repertoires in COVID-19. Produced via immunoSEQ multiplex PCR; TCRdb's table is partial and in-frame only. The data hold 240,000 or so clones, with roughly 79% observed a single time. The material sequenced was peripheral blood. The receptor set was obtained from a woman of 80 years or more with acute or convalescent COVID-19. Each CDR3 is given with its conserved first and last residue. Each record gives: V gene, D gene, CDR3 length, J gene, clone size, CDR3 protein, CDR3 DNA. D genes are given only for firm matches. The size entry is marked missing in some rows and otherwise reads once, few, many or a size class.

TRBV19	NA	16	TRBJ1-3	few	CASSILQGNSGNTIYF	TGTGCCAGTAGTATTCTCCAGGGGAACTCTGGAAACACCATATATTTT
TRBV5-4	TRBD2	16	TRBJ2-1	once	CASSLPGLAGFNEQFF	TGTGCCAGCAGCTTGCCGGGACTAGCGGGTTTCAATGAGCAGTTCTTC
TRBV6-6	TRBD1	17	TRBJ2-5	NA	CASSLTPGTGVRETQYF	TGTGCCAGCAGTCTAACCCCCGGGACAGGGGTTCGAGAGACCCAGTACTTC
TRBV6-2/TRBV6-3	NA	15	TRBJ1-2	NA	CASSPPRGVNYGYTF	TGTGCCAGCAGCCCACCCCGCGGGGTGAACTATGGCTACACCTTC
TRBV6-6	TRBD2	15	TRBJ2-1	NA	CASQVSGRAYNEQFF	TGTGCCAGCCAAGTTAGCGGGAGGGCCTACAATGAGCAGTTCTTC
TRBV27	NA	17	TRBJ1-5	NA	CASSTMLPWQSNQPQHF	TGTGCCAGCAGTACTATGCTTCCGTGGCAAAGCAATCAGCCCCAGCATTTT
TRBV3-1/TRBV3-2	NA	13	TRBJ2-1	NA	CASSQEGGHEQFF	TGTGCCAGCAGCCAAGAGGGGGGTCATGAGCAGTTCTTC
TRBV7-2	TRBD2	15	TRBJ2-7	NA	CASSSPGLATYEQYF	TGTGCCAGCAGCTCCCCGGGACTAGCGACCTACGAGCAGTACTTC
TRBV5-6	TRBD2	16	TRBJ2-1	NA	CASSSLERGGYNEQFF	TGTGCCAGCAGCTCCCTGGAGCGGGGGGGATACAATGAGCAGTTCTTC
TRBV6-2/TRBV6-3	TRBD1	12	TRBJ1-2	NA	CASSKTGIGYTF	TGTGCCAGCAGTAAGACAGGGATTGGCTACACCTTC
TRBV28	TRBD1	14	TRBJ2-7	NA	CASRATGGNYEQYF	TGTGCCAGCAGGGCGACAGGGGGCAATTACGAGCAGTACTTC
TRBV2	TRBD2	14	TRBJ2-1	NA	CASTWGGLGNEQFF	TGTGCCAGCACCTGGGGGGGACTAGGTAATGAGCAGTTCTTC
TRBV18	NA	13	TRBJ1-2	NA	CASSPDSSNGYTF	TGTGCCAGCTCACCAGACTCATCAAATGGCTACACCTTC
TRBV5-1	TRBD1	17	TRBJ2-5	NA	CASSLVITGGLGETQYF	TGCGCCAGCAGCTTGGTAATAACAGGGGGCTTGGGAGAGACCCAGTACTTC
TRBV9	NA	15	TRBJ2-1	NA	CASSPRRERNNEQFF	TGTGCCAGCAGCCCTCGAAGGGAGCGGAACAATGAGCAGTTCTTC
TRBV15	NA	17	TRBJ2-1	few	CATSRDVGGAAYNEQFF	TGTGCCACCAGCAGAGATGTCGGCGGAGCGGCCTACAATGAGCAGTTCTTC
TRBV2	TRBD1	12	TRBJ2-7	NA	CASTGDRGGQYF	TGTGCCAGCACGGGTGACAGGGGAGGGCAGTACTTC
TRBV10-1	TRBD2	15	TRBJ2-7	NA	CATDPPGLVKSEQYF	TGCGCCACCGACCCTCCAGGACTAGTAAAGAGCGAGCAGTACTTC
TRBV30	NA	15	TRBJ2-3	once	CAWSVQSDSTDTQYF	TGTGCCTGGAGTGTACAAAGCGATAGCACAGATACGCAGTATTTT
TRBV6-2/TRBV6-3	TRBD2	15	TRBJ2-5	NA	CASSYPGLALETQYF	TGTGCCAGCAGTTACCCGGGACTAGCCCTAGAGACCCAGTACTTC
TRBV11-1	TRBD2	15	TRBJ2-1	NA	CASSLTAGGPWEQFF	TGTGCCAGCAGCTTAACAGCGGGAGGGCCTTGGGAGCAGTTCTTC
TRBV11-2	NA	13	TRBJ1-1	NA	CASSLSGGTEAFF	TGTGCCAGCAGCTTAAGCGGGGGCACTGAAGCTTTCTTT
TRBV7-3	TRBD2	13	TRBJ2-2	NA	CASSSAGVGELFF	TGTGCCAGCAGCTCAGCGGGGGTCGGGGAGCTGTTTTTT
TRBV5-8	TRBD1	11	TRBJ2-7	NA	CASSKTTGKYF	TGTGCCAGCAGCAAGACGACAGGGAAGTACTTC
TRBV9	TRBD1	15	TRBJ2-1	NA	CASTLTGVPYNEQFF	TGTGCCAGTACCCTCACAGGGGTGCCTTACAATGAGCAGTTCTTC
TRBV4-2	TRBD1	17	TRBJ1-1	NA	CASSPSAGWTGRTEAFF	TGTGCCAGCAGCCCAAGTGCCGGATGGACAGGGCGCACTGAAGCTTTCTTT
TRBV5-4	TRBD2	17	TRBJ2-2	NA	CASSQLAGGTNTGELFF	TGTGCCAGCAGCCAGCTAGCGGGAGGTACGAACACCGGGGAGCTGTTTTTT
TRBV3-1/TRBV3-2	TRBD2	17	TRBJ2-2	NA	CASSRLRLAGGTGELFF	TGTGCCAGCAGCCGCCTACGACTAGCGGGAGGGACCGGGGAGCTGTTTTTT
TRBV7-2	TRBD1	16	TRBJ1-3	few	CASSLPGQGGGNTIYF	TGTGCCAGCAGCTTACCGGGACAGGGAGGGGGAAACACCATATATTTT
TRBV28	NA	12	TRBJ2-5	once	CASSLAQETQYF	TGTGCCAGCAGTTTGGCTCAAGAGACCCAGTACTTC
TRBV25-1	NA	14	TRBJ1-3	NA	CASSEHGSGNTIYF	TGTGCCAGCAGTGAACACGGGTCGGGAAACACCATATATTTT
TRBV7-9	TRBD1	18	TRBJ1-2	NA	CASSPDRDRGRLDYGYTF	TGTGCCAGCAGCCCGGACCGGGACAGGGGGCGCCTCGACTATGGCTACACCTTC
TRBV28	TRBD2	13	TRBJ2-5	NA	CARLAGVSETQYF	TGTGCCAGATTAGCGGGGGTATCAGAGACCCAGTACTTC
TRBV5-4	TRBD1	13	TRBJ1-2	NA	CASSYGQAYGYTF	TGTGCCAGCAGCTACGGACAGGCCTATGGCTACACCTTC
TRBV7-9	TRBD1	16	TRBJ2-6	NA	CASSLAQGAGANVLTF	TGTGCCAGCAGCTTAGCACAGGGGGCTGGGGCCAACGTCCTGACTTTC
TRBV28	TRBD2	17	TRBJ2-1	NA	CASTASGLAGLTDEQFF	TGTGCCAGCACCGCTTCGGGACTAGCGGGATTGACGGATGAGCAGTTCTTC
TRBV2	NA	13	TRBJ1-1	few	CAKDRPENTEAFF	TGTGCCAAAGACAGACCCGAGAACACTGAAGCTTTCTTT
TRBV5-1	NA	11	TRBJ2-1	NA	CASSAANEVFF	TGCGCCAGCAGCGCTGCTAATGAGGTGTTCTTC
TRBV18	NA	15	TRBJ1-4	NA	CASSPRLQDGEKLFF	TGTGCCAGCTCACCGCGGTTACAAGATGGGGAAAAACTGTTTTTT
TRBV6-5	NA	15	TRBJ1-2	NA	CASSDDRGRVYGYTF	TGTGCCAGCAGCGACGATCGAGGGCGGGTCTATGGCTACACCTTC
TRBV5-1	NA	15	TRBJ2-1	NA	CASTPGGPSYNEQFF	TGCGCCAGCACCCCGGGGGGCCCCTCCTACAATGAGCAGTTCTTC
TRBV7-2	NA	13	TRBJ2-5	NA	CASSWGGPETQYF	TGTGCCAGCAGCTGGGGGGGCCCCGAGACCCAGTACTTC
TRBV11-2	NA	15	TRBJ2-1	NA	CASSLQQQGNNEQFF	TGTGCCAGCAGCTTGCAGCAGCAGGGGAACAATGAGCAGTTCTTC
TRBV5-1	NA	13	TRBJ1-2	once	CASSLVAGWGYTF	TGCGCCAGCAGCTTGGTGGCAGGGTGGGGCTACACCTTC
TRBV14	NA	15	TRBJ2-2	NA	CASSQDRFATGELFF	TGTGCCAGCAGCCAAGATCGATTTGCGACCGGGGAGCTGTTTTTT
TRBV9	TRBD2	14	TRBJ2-1	NA	CASSVGLDLNEQFF	TGTGCCAGCAGCGTCGGACTAGATTTAAATGAGCAGTTCTTC
TRBV9	NA	13	TRBJ1-2	NA	CASSVPGVRGYTF	TGTGCCAGCAGCGTACCCGGGGTGAGGGGCTACACCTTC
TRBV6-5	NA	14	TRBJ1-5	NA	CASSLTGGNQPQHF	TGTGCCAGCAGCCTGACAGGCGGCAATCAGCCCCAGCATTTT
TRBV5-4	NA	14	TRBJ1-1	NA	CASSSERLATEAFF	TGTGCCAGCAGCTCGGAGCGTTTGGCCACTGAAGCTTTCTTT
TRBV6-1	TRBD1	18	TRBJ2-2	few	CASSEAPLDRVGTGELFF	TGTGCCAGCAGTGAAGCCCCCCTCGACAGGGTTGGCACCGGGGAGCTGTTTTTT
TRBV11-2	TRBD2	16	TRBJ2-1	few	CASSLLVTSGGNEQFF	TGTGCCAGCAGCTTACTCGTGACTAGCGGGGGCAATGAGCAGTTCTTC
TRBV7-2	NA	14	TRBJ2-7	NA	CASRDTRLGYEQYF	TGTGCCAGCAGGGATACTAGATTGGGCTACGAGCAGTACTTC
TRBV9	TRBD1	17	TRBJ2-1	few	CASSVESGQTSYNEQFF	TGTGCCAGCAGCGTAGAGTCGGGACAGACTTCCTACAATGAGCAGTTCTTC
TRBV30	TRBD1	18	TRBJ2-7	NA	CAWSKQTGGTIFSYEQYF	TGTGCCTGGAGTAAACAGACAGGGGGCACAATATTCTCCTACGAGCAGTACTTC
TRBV6-2/TRBV6-3	TRBD1	15	TRBJ2-3	NA	CASSQQGAITDTQYF	TGTGCCAGCAGCCAACAGGGGGCGATCACAGATACGCAGTATTTT